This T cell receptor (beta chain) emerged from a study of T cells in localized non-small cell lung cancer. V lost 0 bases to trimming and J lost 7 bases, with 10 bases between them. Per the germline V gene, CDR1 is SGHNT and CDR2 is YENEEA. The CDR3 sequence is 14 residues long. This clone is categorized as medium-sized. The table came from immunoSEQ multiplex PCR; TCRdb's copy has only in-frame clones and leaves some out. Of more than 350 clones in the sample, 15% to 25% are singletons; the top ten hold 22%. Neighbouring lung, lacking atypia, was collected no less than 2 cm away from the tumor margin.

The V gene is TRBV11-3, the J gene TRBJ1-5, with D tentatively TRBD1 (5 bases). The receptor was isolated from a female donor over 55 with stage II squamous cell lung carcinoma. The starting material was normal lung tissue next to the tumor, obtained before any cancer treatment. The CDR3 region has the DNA TGTGCCAGCAGCTTAGAAGGGGTTGGCCAGCCCCAGCATTTT. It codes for CASSLEGVGQPQHF.